This T cell receptor beta chain was sequenced for a study of cytomegalovirus exposure and HLA in healthy donors. At the level of the study: Previous work identified roughly 110 million unique TCR beta sequences from around 170 million T cells. Study results and caveats: Other equally common chains were less clonally expanded than HLA-associated TCR beta chains, a later analysis showed. When analyzed later, a missense DCLRE1C variant was found to be linked to TCR beta V- and J-gene trimming.

Unrecorded immune exposures were likely, despite nominal health at sampling. This CDR3 has 15 residues. The germline V gene encodes CDR1 SGHRS and CDR2 YFSETQ. Trimming shortened V by 8 bases and J by 4 bases, and 22 bases separated the two germline ends. With respect to this clone: Its antigen is not identified.

The PCR had 60 Vbeta and 13 Jbeta primers. Repertoires were generated with immunoSEQ multiplex PCR, while TCRdb's copy carries only in-frame clones and drops some. The data hold 200,000 to 250,000 clones, with 76% observed a single time. Sequenced: PBMCs. The origin of this receptor is a man aged 18-30 years in good health and CMV-seronegative. The chain employs TRBV5-1 and TRBJ2-7; possible D gene TRBD1, 5 bases. The CDR3 sequence is CASQPLVGLGYEQYF. The DNA of the CDR3 is TGCGCCAGTCAGCCCTTGGTGGGGCTGGGGTACGAGCAGTACTTC. The full variable domain, in which reference TRBV5-1 and TRBJ2-7 provide the parts outside the CDR3, is KAGVTQTPRYLIKTRGQQVTLSCSPISGHRSVSWYQQTPGQGLQFLFEYFSETQRNKGNFPGRFSGRQFSNSRSEMNVSTLELGDSALYLCASQPLVGLGYEQYFGPGTRLTVT.